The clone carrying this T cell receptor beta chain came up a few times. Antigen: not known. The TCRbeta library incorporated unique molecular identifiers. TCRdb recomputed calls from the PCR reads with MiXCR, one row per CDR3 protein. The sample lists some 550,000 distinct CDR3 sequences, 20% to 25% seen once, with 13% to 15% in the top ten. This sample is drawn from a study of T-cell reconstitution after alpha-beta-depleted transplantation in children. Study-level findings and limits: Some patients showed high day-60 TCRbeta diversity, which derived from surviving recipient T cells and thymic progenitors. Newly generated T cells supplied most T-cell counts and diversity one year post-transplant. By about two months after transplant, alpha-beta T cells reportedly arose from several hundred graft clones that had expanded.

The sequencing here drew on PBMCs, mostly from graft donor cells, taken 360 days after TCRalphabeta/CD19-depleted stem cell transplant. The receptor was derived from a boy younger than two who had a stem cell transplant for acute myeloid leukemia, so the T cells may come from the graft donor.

In nucleotides, the CDR3 is TGCAGTGCTGGACAGGTGGGATTGAACACTGAAGCTTTCTTT. Amino acids: CSAGQVGLNTEAFF. The rearrangement uses TRBV20-1 and TRBJ1-1; 7 bases are a match to TRBD1. J gave up 0 bases and V 5 bases, and 6 bases lay outside the gene matches. Germline V gene sequence: CDR1 DFQATT, CDR2 SNEGSKA (reference sequence). The CDR3 length is 14 residues.